This T cell receptor (beta chain) originates from a study of T-cell memory formation after mild COVID-19. Trimming removed 4 bases at V and 4 bases at J, with 10 bases between. Germline V gene lookup returns CDR1 KGHDR and CDR2 SFDVKD. The CDR3 has 14 residues. TCRdb re-called the 5' RACE reads with MiXCR, one entry per CDR3 protein. The sample has about 400,000 distinct CDR3 sequences; roughly a quarter are singletons. This clonotype was recorded a few times. The J gene is TRBJ2-1, the V gene TRBV24-1; the D call may be TRBD1 or TRBD2 (5 bases each). This TCR derives from an adult woman who had mild COVID-19 (a few samples of this study predate the infection). Cell type and time point are not known. Source material: PBMCs or a T cell subset sorted from them (not recorded which). As DNA, the CDR3 is TGTGCCACCAGTGAGGGAGACAGTTACAATGAGCAGTTCTTC. It is translated as CATSEGDSYNEQFF.